The source of this T cell receptor (beta chain) is a study of CD8 T cells in Susac syndrome. Germline assignment: CDR1 MNHEY and CDR2 SVGAGI. Trimming took 5 bases from V and 4 from J, leaving 15 bases between them. This CDR3 spans 15 amino acids. Study-wide findings and caveats: Acknowledgment was made by the study that its TCR sequencing and HLA analysis involved a relatively small number of individuals.

The authors carried out high-throughput sequencing of TCR beta. They applied it to CD8+ and CD4+ T cells obtained from blood. The controls, all healthy donors, were matched for age and sex. A word on this clonotype: Antigen specificity is unknown.

RNA totalling roughly 0.45 to 1 ug underwent reverse transcription with random hexamers. TCRdb reprocessed the immunoSEQ multiplex PCR reads via MiXCR and lists one record per CDR3 protein. The sample holds under 70,000 distinct CDR3 sequences, approximately 92% seen once. This clonotype was sampled from a human donor in good health. Input material: CD8+ T cells from PBMCs. The chain uses TRBV6-5 and TRBJ2-1; no definite D call. The CDR3: CASSPRVLGYNEQFF. CDR3 DNA sequence: TGTGCCAGCAGTCCCCGAGTTCTGGGGTACAATGAGCAGTTCTTC.